The 28 T cell receptor beta chains reported below all come from one sample, sequenced in a study of identical twins. Each CDR3 protein gets one entry after TCRdb re-called the 5' RACE reads with MiXCR. The sample includes about 500,000 distinct CDR3 sequences, 13% to 15% of them seen just once. The sample was also linked to a second study, of yellow fever vaccine responses in identical twins.

The sequenced material came from CD4+ T cells sorted from blood. The receptors here all came from a woman aged 18 to 35 in good health.

Only a few counts were recorded for this clonotype. The V gene is TRBV27, the J gene TRBJ2-5, with 9 bases lining up with TRBD2. Germline assignment: CDR1 MNHEY and CDR2 SMNVEV (reference sequence). The CDR3 runs to 14 residues. Losses at the gene ends were 6 bases for V and 9 bases for J; bases not matched to a gene: 11. The CDR3 bases are TGTGCCAGCAGCCGTCCGGGGCGGGGGGGGGCCCAGTACTTC. Protein product: CASSRPGRGGAQYF.

The table lists this clonotype with a few counts. The chain employs TRBV15 and TRBJ2-7; weak D call: TRBD2 (6 bases). This CDR3 has 15 amino acids. V lost 4 bases and J 2 bases, leaving 15 bases between the germline ends. Germline assignment: CDR1 LNHNV and CDR2 YYDKDF (reference sequence). As DNA, the CDR3 is TGTGCCACCAGCATGGCCGGGACTCCACCCTACGAGCAGTACTTC. Translated, it gives CATSMAGTPPYEQYF.

This clonotype was observed a few times. The rearrangement links TRBV12-3 or TRBV12-4 to TRBJ1-6, with 7 bases lining up with TRBD1. J gave up 7 bases and V 7 bases, and 10 bases lay outside the gene matches. CDR3 size: 15 residues. The CDR3 is CASKKGETGNSPLHF. In DNA form, the CDR3 reads TGTGCCAGCAAAAAAGGGGAGACAGGGAATTCACCCCTCCACTTT.

A few counts support this clonotype. The V gene is TRBV3-1, the J gene TRBJ2-7; 10 bases map to TRBD2. CDR3 size: 16 residues. J gave up 6 bases and V 1 base, and 9 bases lay outside the gene matches. CDR1 and CDR2 from the germline V gene are LGHDT and YNNKEL (reference sequence). This CDR3 is CASSQGAAAGGPEQYF. CDR3 bases: TGTGCCAGCAGCCAAGGGGCAGCAGCGGGGGGGCCCGAGCAGTACTTC.

This sequence joins TRBV11-2 and TRBJ2-7; the D gene is possibly TRBD1 (6 bases). Germline CDR1 and CDR2: SGHAT and FQNNGV. Trimming shortened V by 4 bases and J by 3 bases, and 13 bases separated the two germline ends. The CDR3 covers 14 residues. CDR3 nucleotide sequence: TGTGCCAGCAGCTCAGACGGCAGGGGCTACGAGCAGTACTTC. This sequence encodes CASSSDGRGYEQYF. Full variable domain (remainder filled in from reference TRBV11-2 and TRBJ2-7): EAGVAQSPRYKIIEKRQSVAFWCNPISGHATLYWYQQILGQGPKLLIQFQNNGVVDDSQLPKDRFSAERLKGVDSTLKIQPAKLEDSAVYLCASSSDGRGYEQYFGPGTRLTVT.

In this sample, this clonotype turned up a few times. The V call is TRBV6-5, the J call TRBJ1-1; D uncertain. The germline V gene has CDR1 MNHEY and CDR2 SVGAGI. Trimming left V 0 bases short and J 1 base short, with 9 bases between. The CDR3 has 15 residues. The CDR3 nucleotides are TGTGCCAGCAGTTACTCTTGGGTAGGGAACACTGAAGCTTTCTTT. This gives the protein CASSYSWVGNTEAFF.

This clonotype was counted between two and nine times. J is TRBJ1-3 and V is TRBV6-2 or TRBV6-3, with 8 bases that match TRBD1. V gave up 6 bases and J gave up 3 bases; unmatched junction bases: 7. CDR1 is MNHEY and CDR2 is SVGEGT in the germline V gene. The CDR3 has 15 residues. DNA of the CDR3: TGTGCCAGCAGCCTACGGACAGGGCTTGGAAACACCATATATTTT. This codes for CASSLRTGLGNTIYF.

This clonotype was seen a few times. The chain links TRBV5-1 to TRBJ2-5, with TRBD2 identical over 8 bases. V trimming: 0 bases; J trimming: 4 bases; junction bases outside the gene matches: 5. The V gene's germline CDR1 is SGHRS and CDR2 YFSETQ. This CDR3 comprises 15 residues. The CDR3 reads CASSLDGRAPETQYF. The DNA for the CDR3 is TGCGCCAGCAGCTTGGACGGGAGGGCCCCAGAGACCCAGTACTTC. The variable domain in full, completed from reference TRBV5-1 and TRBJ2-5, reads KAGVTQTPRYLIKTRGQQVTLSCSPISGHRSVSWYQQTPGQGLQFLFEYFSETQRNKGNFPGRFSGRQFSNSRSEMNVSTLELGDSALYLCASSLDGRAPETQYFGPGTRLLVL.

This sequence joins TRBV6-1 and TRBJ2-3, with D tentatively TRBD1 (6 bases). Between the trimmed V and J ends, which lost 4 bases and 1 base, there was a span of 12 bases. This CDR3 is 15 amino acids long. Germline V lookup: CDR1 MNHNS, CDR2 SASEGT. The CDR3 bases are TGTGCCAGCAGTGCAGGGGCAAGTGGCACAGATACGCAGTATTTT. It encodes CASSAGASGTDTQYF.

In this sample, this clonotype turned up many times. The rearrangement uses TRBV15 and TRBJ2-1; D not resolved. V dropped 4 bases and J dropped 0 bases, with 10 bases sitting between them. This CDR3 contains 15 residues. The V gene's germline CDR1 is LNHNV and CDR2 YYDKDF (reference sequence). CDR3 loop: CATSTGGISYNEQFF. The CDR3 DNA follows: TGTGCCACCAGCACCGGCGGAATCTCCTACAATGAGCAGTTCTTC.

The gene calls are TRBV6-5 and TRBJ2-2, with 7 bases fitting TRBD1. J was trimmed by 6 bases and V by 6 bases; bases with no gene match: 10. This CDR3 contains 15 residues. Germline assignment: CDR1 MNHEY and CDR2 SVGAGI. Here the CDR3 reads CASSLDDRAAGELFF. The DNA of the CDR3 is TGTGCCAGCAGCTTAGATGACAGGGCGGCCGGGGAGCTGTTTTTT.

The V and J genes are TRBV7-2 and TRBJ2-1; perhaps TRBD1 as D (6 bases). Per germline, CDR1 SGHTA and CDR2 FQGNSA. V was pared by 3 bases and J by 9 bases, with 9 bases between. CDR3 length equals 12 residues. CDR3 amino acids: CASSLGATEQFF. Here the CDR3 DNA reads TGTGCCAGCAGCTTGGGGGCCACTGAGCAGTTCTTC.

This chain connects TRBV5-1 to TRBJ2-3; 7 bases line up with TRBD2. V shed 5 bases and J 2 bases; nucleotides not matched to a gene: 8. The CDR3 extends over 15 amino acids. The V gene's germline CDR1 is SGHRS and CDR2 YFSETQ. In DNA, the CDR3 is TGCGCCAGCAGTTCGGGACTACAAGACACAGATACGCAGTATTTT. Encoded protein: CASSSGLQDTDTQYF.

This clonotype was counted only a few times. The chain has TRBV6-5 and TRBJ2-6, with TRBD1 identical over 8 bases. The CDR3 has 18 amino acids. Per the germline V gene, CDR1 is MNHEY and CDR2 is SVGAGI. Trimming cost V 1 base and J 1 base; bases outside gene matches: 6. The CDR3 reads CASSYYGQGVSGANVLTF. CDR3 DNA: TGTGCCAGCAGTTACTACGGACAGGGTGTATCTGGGGCCAACGTCCTGACTTTC.

This rearrangement joins TRBV2 to TRBJ2-7; D call uncertain. Trimming left V 4 bases short and J 4 bases short, with 11 bases between. The CDR3 extends over 13 amino acids. The germline V gene encodes CDR1 SNHLY and CDR2 FYNNEI. CDR3 residues: CASSVSRAYEQYF. In nucleotides, the CDR3 is TGTGCCAGCAGTGTTAGTCGGGCGTACGAGCAGTACTTC.

The chain recombines TRBV6-5 with TRBJ2-1; no definite D call. V was shortened by 4 bases and J by 0 bases, with 13 bases between the two germline ends. Germline CDR1 reads MNHEY; CDR2 reads SVGAGI. This CDR3 has 16 residues. In DNA form, the CDR3 reads TGTGCCAGCAGTTCAGGACGCCAGAGCTCCTACAATGAGCAGTTCTTC. Its protein product is CASSSGRQSSYNEQFF.

This clonotype has a handful of counts. The J gene is TRBJ2-2, the V gene TRBV12-3 or TRBV12-4; TRBD1 matches at 8 bases. The V and J ends lost 4 bases and 3 bases, in that order; junction bases with no gene match: 4. The CDR3 has 15 residues. The CDR3 DNA reads as TGTGCCAGCAGTTCCCCGACAGGGGACACCGGGGAGCTGTTTTTT. As protein: CASSSPTGDTGELFF.

This clonotype was detected a few times. The chain carries TRBV20-1 and TRBJ2-2; D tentatively reads TRBD1 or TRBD2 (6 bases each). The CDR3 runs 15 residues. CDR1 is DFQATT, CDR2 SNEGSKA, per germline (reference sequence). V was shortened by 3 bases and J by 3 bases, with 14 bases between the two germline ends. The DNA for the CDR3 is TGCAGTGCTAGGGGAGAGGGGGGCCACACCGGGGAGCTGTTTTTT. This sequence encodes CSARGEGGHTGELFF.

This clonotype was counted many times. V is TRBV12-3 or TRBV12-4 and J is TRBJ2-1; D is perhaps TRBD1 (6 bases). The CDR3 runs to 13 residues. The V end lost 5 bases, the J end lost 8 bases, and 13 bases lay between the germline ends. CDR3: CASSPNRAHEQFF. The CDR3 DNA is TGTGCCAGCAGTCCTAACAGGGCCCATGAGCAGTTCTTC.

A few counts support this clonotype. The V call is TRBV5-1, the J call TRBJ1-1; D is undetermined. The CDR3 is made up of 16 amino acids. Germline lookup yields CDR1 SGHRS and CDR2 YFSETQ. Trimming removed 5 bases at V and 2 bases at J, with 19 bases between. As DNA, the CDR3 is TGCGCCAGCAGTGTTGGGGTAAGAGGTACAAACACTGAAGCTTTCTTT. It specifies CASSVGVRGTNTEAFF.

This clonotype was observed a few times. This CDR3 reads CASSNMSWNGELFF. For the CDR3, the DNA is TGTGCCAGCAGTAATATGAGTTGGAACGGGGAGCTGTTTTTT. The genes are TRBV7-9 and TRBJ2-2; no definite D call. The germline V gene encodes CDR1 SEHNR and CDR2 FQNEAQ (reference sequence). This CDR3 comprises 14 residues. The V and J ends lost 6 bases and 7 bases respectively, with 15 bases between them.

This clonotype has only a few counts. This sequence joins TRBV7-9 and TRBJ1-4; no clear D. The V gene lost 6 bases and the J gene lost 8 bases, with 16 bases spanning the gap. This CDR3 has 14 amino acids. Germline V gene lookup returns CDR1 SEHNR and CDR2 FQNEAQ (reference sequence). Here the CDR3 reads CASRPEKVGEKLFF. CDR3 nucleotide sequence: TGTGCCAGCAGGCCCGAAAAAGTAGGAGAAAAACTGTTTTTT.

The V call is TRBV20-1, the J call TRBJ2-7, with TRBD1 matching over 12 bases. Germline CDR1 DFQATT, CDR2 SNEGSKA (reference sequence). This CDR3 has 13 residues. The J segment lost 6 bases and the V segment lost 6 bases, leaving 6 bases of the junction unmatched. The CDR3 here is CSALGQGAREQYF. CDR3 coding DNA: TGCAGTGCCCTGGGACAGGGGGCTCGCGAGCAGTACTTC.

This clonotype has just a few counts. DNA of the CDR3: TGTGCCAGCAGCCTAGACAGCCTTAGCAATCAGCCCCAGCATTTT. Its protein is CASSLDSLSNQPQHF. The chain joins TRBV6-1 to TRBJ1-5, with a tentative D call TRBD1 (5 bases). Germline CDR1 MNHNS, CDR2 SASEGT. V was shortened by 6 bases and J by 0 bases, with 12 bases between the two germline ends. The CDR3 contains 15 residues.

This clonotype was recorded at least ten times. The rearrangement joins TRBV11-2 to TRBJ2-3; D ambiguous. This CDR3 has 15 amino acids. With 1 base removed from V and 0 bases from J, the gap between germline ends came to 8 bases. Germline V gene sequence: CDR1 SGHAT, CDR2 FQNNGV. The CDR3 region has the DNA TGTGCCAGCAGCTTAGCGGCCTACAGCACAGATACGCAGTATTTT. Its protein is CASSLAAYSTDTQYF. Drawing the rest from reference TRBV11-2 and TRBJ2-3, the complete variable domain is EAGVAQSPRYKIIEKRQSVAFWCNPISGHATLYWYQQILGQGPKLLIQFQNNGVVDDSQLPKDRFSAERLKGVDSTLKIQPAKLEDSAVYLCASSLAAYSTDTQYFGPGTRLTVL.

In this sample, this clonotype turned up a few times. V gene TRBV3-1 combines with J gene TRBJ2-1; TRBD2 matches 14 bases. This CDR3 is 18 amino acids long. Germline trimming cut 0 bases from V and 4 bases from J; bases unmatched to any gene: 5. CDR1 is LGHDT, CDR2 YNNKEL, per germline (reference sequence). The CDR3 loop reads CASSQEARLAGGYNEQFF. DNA for the CDR3: TGTGCCAGCAGCCAAGAGGCCCGACTAGCGGGAGGGTACAATGAGCAGTTCTTC.

This clonotype was counted only a few times. The J gene is TRBJ2-7, the V gene TRBV12-3 or TRBV12-4, with TRBD1 identical over 8 bases. This CDR3 has 15 residues. V trimming: 5 bases; J trimming: 5 bases; junction bases outside the gene matches: 11. The CDR3 is CASSTLRTGSDEQYF. Here the CDR3 DNA reads TGTGCCAGCAGTACGTTACGGACAGGGTCTGACGAGCAGTACTTC.

This sequence joins TRBV7-2 and TRBJ2-6; no reliable D call. V lost 3 bases and J 0 bases, leaving 9 bases between the germline ends. This CDR3 is 16 amino acids long. Germline CDR1 SGHTA, CDR2 FQGNSA. The CDR3 coding sequence is TGTGCCAGCAGCTTGTTCGGGTCCTCTGGGGCCAACGTCCTGACTTTC. Translating it yields CASSLFGSSGANVLTF.